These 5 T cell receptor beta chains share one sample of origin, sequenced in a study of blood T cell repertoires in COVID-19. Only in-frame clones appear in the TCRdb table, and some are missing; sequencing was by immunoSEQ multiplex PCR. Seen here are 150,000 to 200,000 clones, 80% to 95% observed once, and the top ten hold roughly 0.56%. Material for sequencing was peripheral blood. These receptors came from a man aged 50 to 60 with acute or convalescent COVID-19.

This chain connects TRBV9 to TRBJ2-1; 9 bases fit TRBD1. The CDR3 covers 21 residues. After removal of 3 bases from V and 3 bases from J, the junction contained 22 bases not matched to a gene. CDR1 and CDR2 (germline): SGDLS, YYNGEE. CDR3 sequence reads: CASSAPRTPSTGGDYYNEQFF. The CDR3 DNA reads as TGTGCCAGCAGCGCGCCCCGCACCCCTTCGACAGGGGGAGATTACTACAATGAGCAGTTCTTC.

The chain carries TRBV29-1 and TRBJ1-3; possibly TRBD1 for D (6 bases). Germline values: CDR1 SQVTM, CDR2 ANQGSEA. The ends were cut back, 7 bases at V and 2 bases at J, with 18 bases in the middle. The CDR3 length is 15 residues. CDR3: CSALSRDITGNTIYF. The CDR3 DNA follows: TGCAGCGCTCTTTCCAGGGACATTACTGGAAACACCATATATTTT. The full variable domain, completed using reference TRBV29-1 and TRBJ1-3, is SAVISQKPSRDICQRGTSLTIQCQVDSQVTMMFWYRQQPGQSLTLIATANQGSEATYESGFVIDKFPISRPNLTFSTLTVSNMSPEDSSIYLCSALSRDITGNTIYFGEGSWLTVV.

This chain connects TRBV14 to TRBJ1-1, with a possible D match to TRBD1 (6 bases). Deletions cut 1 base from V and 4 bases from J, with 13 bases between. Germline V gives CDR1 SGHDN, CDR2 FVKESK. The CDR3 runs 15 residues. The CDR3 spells CASSQVGAGATEAFF. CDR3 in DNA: TGTGCCAGCAGCCAAGTGGGAGCAGGGGCCACTGAAGCTTTCTTT.

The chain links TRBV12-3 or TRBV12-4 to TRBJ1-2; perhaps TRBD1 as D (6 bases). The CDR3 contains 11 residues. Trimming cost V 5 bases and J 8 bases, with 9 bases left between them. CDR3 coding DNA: TGTGCCAGCAGTCCAGGGGTAGGCTACACCTTC. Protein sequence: CASSPGVGYTF.

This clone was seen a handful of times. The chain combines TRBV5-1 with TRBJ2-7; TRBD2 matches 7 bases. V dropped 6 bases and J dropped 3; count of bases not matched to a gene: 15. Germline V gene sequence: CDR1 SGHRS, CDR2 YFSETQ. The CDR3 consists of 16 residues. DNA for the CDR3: TGCGCCAGCACACCCCAACCGGGAGGTCTGTACTACGAGCAGTACTTC. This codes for CASTPQPGGLYYEQYF.